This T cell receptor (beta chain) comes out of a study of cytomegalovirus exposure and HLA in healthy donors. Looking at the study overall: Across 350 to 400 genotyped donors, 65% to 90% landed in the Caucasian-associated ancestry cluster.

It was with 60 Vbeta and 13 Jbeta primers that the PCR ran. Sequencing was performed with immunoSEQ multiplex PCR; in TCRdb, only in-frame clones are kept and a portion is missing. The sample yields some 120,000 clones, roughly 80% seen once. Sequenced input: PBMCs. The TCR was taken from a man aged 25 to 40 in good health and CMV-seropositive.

In DNA, the CDR3 is TGTGCCAGCAAGGGACAGTCAGGGAGTGGAGAGACCCAGTACTTC. Protein sequence: CASKGQSGSGETQYF. The chain joins TRBV2 to TRBJ2-5, with TRBD1 identical over 7 bases. CDR1 is SNHLY and CDR2 is FYNNEI in the germline V gene. This CDR3 contains 15 residues. Trimming took 7 bases from V and 4 from J; bases not matched to a gene: 12.